This T cell receptor beta chain was retrieved from a study of vaccination and CD4 T cells after COVID-19. The treatment denotes: approximately 11-day PBMC culture with coronavirus spike peptide pools or control peptides (ViraFEST assay). The unexposed donor gave CD4+ T cells before the COVID-19 pandemic (2011-2018). ViraFEST used peptide pools to expand antigen-specific T cells, then sequenced TCRs. In germline, CDR1 is DFQATT, CDR2 SNEGSKA (reference sequence). This CDR3 region has 12 residues. V shed 0 bases and J shed 5 bases, with 5 bases lying between them. Details on this clonotype: Its antigen is not known.

Cultured CD4+ T-cell DNA underwent Oncomine TCR Beta short-read sequencing. Scientists extracted genomic DNA from CD4+ T cells grown in culture. TCRdb redid the calling of the PCR reads with MiXCR, one entry per CDR3 protein. The sample includes 6,600 or so distinct CDR3 sequences, 30% to 45% of them seen just once. The chain is built from TRBV20-1 and TRBJ1-5; D not certain. This TCR derives from a human donor in good health. Material for sequencing was CD4+ T cells from blood, cultured in vitro. The DNA of the CDR3 is TGCAGTGCTAGAGAACAGCATCAGCCCCAGCATTTT. It specifies CSAREQHQPQHF.